This TCR beta chain was recorded in a study of Graves' ophthalmopathy and Graves' hyperthyroidism. Study-wide results and limits: Discriminating ophthalmopathy from stable hyperthyroidism, a 13-signature model attained a sensitivity of 85% to 90% and a specificity of about 81%. Appearing in blood as well were most expanded thyroid clonotypes above 0.001 frequency.

Uncontrolled infections, pregnancy, lactation or other autoimmune diseases led to patient exclusion. The starting material, 10 ml of fresh peripheral blood, provided the PBMCs. RNA served as the template for amplifying TCR beta CDR3 regions. An initial RT-PCR round employing HTBI primers preceded a second-round multiplex PCR. One entry per CDR3 protein results from TCRdb running MiXCR on the multiplex PCR reads. The sample lists about 700,000 distinct CDR3 sequences, roughly two fifths occurring once. Comments on this clonotype: Its antigen remains unidentified.

The CDR3 has 16 residues. J was trimmed by 2 bases and V by 6 bases; bases with no gene match: 6. Per germline, CDR1 SGHDN and CDR2 FVKESK. This receptor was taken from an adult man with Graves' ophthalmopathy. The V and J genes are TRBV14 and TRBJ2-6; 8 bases agree with TRBD1. Material: peripheral blood. The CDR3 sequence: CASSGTGSTGANVLTF. CDR3 in DNA: TGTGCCAGCAGTGGGACAGGTTCAACTGGGGCCAACGTCCTGACTTTC.